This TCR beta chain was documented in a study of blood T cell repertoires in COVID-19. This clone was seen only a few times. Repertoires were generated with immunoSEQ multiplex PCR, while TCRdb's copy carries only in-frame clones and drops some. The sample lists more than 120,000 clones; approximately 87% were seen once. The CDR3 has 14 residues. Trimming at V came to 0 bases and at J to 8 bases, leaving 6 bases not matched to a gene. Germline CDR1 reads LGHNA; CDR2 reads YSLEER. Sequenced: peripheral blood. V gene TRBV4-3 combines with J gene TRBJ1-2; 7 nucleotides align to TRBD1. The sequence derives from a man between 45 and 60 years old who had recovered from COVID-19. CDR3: CASSQDTGVGGYTF. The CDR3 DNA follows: TGCGCCAGCAGCCAAGATACAGGGGTGGGCGGCTACACCTTC.